The 20 T cell receptor beta chains below all came from one sample that was sequenced in a study of tumor-infiltrating lymphocytes in primary liver carcinoma. A primer in the constant region served to generate TCR beta cDNA from approximately 450 ng of total RNA. The TCR beta library was amplified through three nested multiplex PCR rounds in a modified ARM-PCR procedure. For 10 cycles apiece, the opening two PCR rounds ran with TRBV1-TRBV30 forward primers and a C-beta reverse primer. TCRdb processed the multiplex PCR reads anew with MiXCR; each CDR3 protein has one entry. The profile shows fewer than 75,000 distinct CDR3 sequences, around 69% of them singletons. Unsorted bulk tissue of roughly 20-34 mg yielded co-extracted RNA and DNA. Sequenced sample: liver tumor tissue from sampling region 4. The subset: tumor region T4, right-lateral pole. These receptors came from a man aged 40-55 years with primary liver carcinoma and hepatitis B virus infection.

On this clonotype itself: The CDR3 end shows no conserved phenylalanine or tryptophan, and so a read error is likely. This chain joins TRBV4-3 and TRBJ2-1, with 8 bases lining up with TRBD2. This CDR3 comprises 15 residues. Losses at the gene ends were 4 bases for V and 7 bases for J; bases not matched to a gene: 9. CDR1 and CDR2 (germline): LGHNA, YSLEER. CDR3 in DNA: TGCGCCAGCAGCCTTGGACTAGCTGGAAGAAATGAGCAGTTCCTC. It encodes CASSLGLAGRNEQFL.

This clonotype appeared many times. The CDR3 loop is CASSSGTSGYHEQYF. CDR3 bases: TGTGCCAGCAGTTCCGGGACTAGCGGGTACCACGAGCAGTACTTC. The chain combines TRBV28 with TRBJ2-7, with 12 bases lining up with TRBD2. Germline CDR1 MDHEN, CDR2 SYDVKM. V lost 4 bases and J lost 5; bases outside the gene matches: 6. This CDR3 spans 15 amino acids.

The table lists this clonotype with a few counts. The chain recombines TRBV5-4 with TRBJ2-7, with 10 bases aligning to TRBD1. Germline CDR1 reads SGHNT; CDR2 reads YYREEE (reference sequence). This CDR3 spans 14 amino acids. V shed 4 bases and J 7 bases; nucleotides not matched to a gene: 8. The CDR3 region has the DNA TGTGCCAGCAGCCCCGAAAGGACAGGGGGAGAGCAGTACTTC. Translating gives CASSPERTGGEQYF.

A word on this clonotype: The CDR3 carries no conserved terminal phenylalanine or tryptophan, so it likely arises from a read error. The chain links TRBV6-1 to TRBJ2-7; perhaps TRBD2 as D (5 bases). The CDR3 is 14 amino acids. Looked up from germline, CDR1 is MNHNS and CDR2 is SASEGT. The CDR3 nucleotides are TGTGCCTGCAGTGAAGCGGCAGACGGCTACGAGCAGTACATC. It encodes CACSEAADGYEQYI.

There are many counts of this clonotype. The rearrangement uses TRBV28 and TRBJ1-6; possible D gene TRBD1, 5 bases. The CDR3 is 15 residues long. V was trimmed by 5 bases and J by 5 bases, leaving 13 bases between them. CDR1 is MDHEN and CDR2 is SYDVKM in the germline V gene. The CDR3 nucleotides read TGTGCCAGCAGTACGGGACCGCCTAATAATTCACCCCTCCACTTT. Translated, it gives CASSTGPPNNSPLHF.

This chain connects TRBV2 to TRBJ2-7; D is ambiguous. The CDR3 runs 12 residues. Trimming pared 9 bases from V and 4 bases from J, leaving 13 bases between. Germline assignment: CDR1 SNHLY and CDR2 FYNNEI. CDR3 region: CARISSIYEQYF. The CDR3 DNA sequence: TGTGCCAGGATAAGCAGCATATACGAGCAGTACTTC.

The V gene is TRBV5-1, the J gene TRBJ2-7; 7 bases line up with TRBD2. J lost 0 bases, V lost 4 bases, and 7 bases had no gene match. Germline CDR1 reads SGHRS; CDR2 reads YFSETQ. The CDR3 covers 15 residues. DNA for the CDR3: TGCGCCAGCAGCATTACTGGCGGGAGCTCCTACGAGCAGTACTTC. This translates into CASSITGGSSYEQYF.

Of note for this clonotype: The junction does not match germline at one end; this may be a read error. The chain couples TRBV11-1 to TRBJ2-4, with TRBD2 matching 9 bases. The CDR3 contains 17 residues. Germline values: CDR1 SGHAT, CDR2 FQDESV (reference sequence). CDR3 coding DNA: TGTACCAGCAGCTTTCCCGGGGCTAGCGGGACCAAAAACACTCAGTACTTC. Amino acids: CTSSFPGASGTKNTQYF.

The sample holds one count of this clonotype. The chain joins TRBV5-4 to TRBJ2-2, with D perhaps matching TRBD1 or TRBD2 (5 bases each). The V end was cut by 5 bases, the J end by 4 bases, with 15 bases between. Germline V gene lookup returns CDR1 SGHNT and CDR2 YYREEE (reference sequence). The CDR3 totals 15 residues. The DNA of the CDR3 is TGTGCCAGCAGTCGGGACCGTCAGGTCACCGGGGAGCTGTTTTTT. It translates to CASSRDRQVTGELFF. The complete variable domain, with remaining parts taken from reference TRBV5-4 and TRBJ2-2, reads ETGVTQSPTHLIKTRGQQVTLRCSSQSGHNTVSWYQQALGQGPQFIFQYYREEENGRGNFPPRFSGLQFPNYSSELNVNALELDDSALYLCASSRDRQVTGELFFGEGSRLTVL.

In regard to this clonotype: At one end, the junction sequence differs from germline, possibly due to a read error. The rearrangement links TRBV6-2 or TRBV6-3 to TRBJ2-1; D possibly corresponds to TRBD1 (5 bases). CDR1 is MNHEY and CDR2 is SVGEGT in the germline V gene. CDR3 length: 14 residues. The DNA of the CDR3 is TGTGCCAGCAGTTACGCTACAGGATCGGATGAGCACTTCTTC. This sequence encodes CASSYATGSDEHFF.

This chain uses TRBV30 with TRBJ2-1; 9 bases map to TRBD2. The junction had 21 bases not matched to a gene; V was cut back by 0 bases and J by 6 bases. This CDR3 is built from 20 residues. Germline V CDR1 and CDR2: GTSNPN, SVGIG (reference sequence). This chain's CDR3 is CAWSVDSLAGGRIGTNEQFF. In nucleotides, the CDR3 is TGTGCCTGGAGTGTAGATTCCCTTGCGGGAGGGCGGATTGGGACCAATGAGCAGTTCTTC.

Worth noting for this clonotype: In this CDR3 the conserved last residue, phenylalanine or tryptophan, is missing, so a read error is likely. The gene calls are TRBV6-5 and TRBJ2-7; 10 nucleotides match TRBD2. Germline CDR1 reads MNHEY; CDR2 reads SVGAGI. This CDR3 contains 16 residues. The CDR3 reads CATSYWGLAHTYEQYI. Written as DNA, the CDR3 is TGTGCCACCAGTTACTGGGGACTAGCGCACACCTACGAGCAGTACATC.

Points on this clonotype: Since a much larger clone is just one base distant, this may be a read error. The CDR3 carries no conserved terminal phenylalanine or tryptophan, so it likely arises from a read error. The limits of the CDR3 on the DNA are not certain, so only TCRdb's listed CDR3 is given. This rearrangement joins TRBV12-3 or TRBV12-4 to TRBJ2-1; TRBD2, the D gene given by the table, was not confirmed from the DNA. 11 amino acids form the CDR3, both terminal residues included. CDR3 residues: CASSLGLSEFS.

As concerns this clonotype: This may be a read error: a much more frequent sequence differs by one nucleotide. The chain has TRBV12-3 or TRBV12-4 and TRBJ2-1, with D hard to call. Trimming removed 2 bases from V and 9 bases from J, with 5 bases in between. The CDR3 is 11 amino acids. CDR3 amino acids: CASSLRVEQFF. The CDR3 DNA sequence: TGTGCCAGCAGTTTAAGGGTTGAGCAGTTCTTC.

The sample holds many counts of this clonotype. The chain has TRBV28 and TRBJ1-2; D is unresolved. This CDR3 is 12 amino acids long. Germline lookup yields CDR1 MDHEN and CDR2 SYDVKM. V lost 3 bases and J 7 bases, leaving 9 bases between the germline ends. As DNA, the CDR3 is TGTGCCAGCAGTTTCCCCATGCGTGGCTACACCTTC. It yields the protein CASSFPMRGYTF.

This clonotype was recorded many times. The V call is TRBV28, the J call TRBJ2-4; D ambiguous. Per the germline V gene, CDR1 is MDHEN and CDR2 is SYDVKM. V was shortened by 3 bases and J by 8 bases, with 5 bases between the two germline ends. CDR3 length equals 11 residues. The DNA for the CDR3 is TGTGCCAGCAGTTTTCTGGACATTCAGTACTTC. Its protein product is CASSFLDIQYF.

For this clonotype: Without the conserved terminal phenylalanine or tryptophan, this CDR3 likely stems from a read error. No DNA is shown, since the ends of the CDR3 on it are uncertain; the CDR3 is the one TCRdb lists. CDR3 loop: CASDEQQGYGYTI. This sequence joins TRBV11-2 and TRBJ1-2; the D call in the table, TRBD1, was not verified against the DNA. The CDR3 spans 13 residues, counting both ends. CDR1 is SGHAT, CDR2 FQNNGV, per germline.

The chain is built from TRBV12-3 or TRBV12-4 and TRBJ2-5; 7 bases line up with TRBD1. Germline trimming cut 9 bases from V and 1 base from J; bases unmatched to any gene: 8. The CDR3 runs to 14 residues. CDR3 residues: CARAQGQFQETQYF. The CDR3 DNA reads TGTGCCAGAGCTCAGGGACAGTTCCAAGAGACCCAGTACTTC.

The rearrangement links TRBV5-1 to TRBJ2-5; D tentatively reads TRBD1 or TRBD2 (7 bases each). Germline V CDR1 and CDR2: SGHRS, YFSETQ. This CDR3 comprises 17 residues. Trimming pared 7 bases from V and 0 bases from J, leaving 22 bases between. The chain's CDR3 is CASGGGQSILYQETQYF. The CDR3 coding sequence is TGCGCCAGCGGGGGGGGACAGTCCATCCTGTACCAAGAGACCCAGTACTTC.

The sample holds many counts of this clonotype. The chain links TRBV5-1 to TRBJ2-2; 8 bases agree with TRBD2. The CDR3 extends over 15 amino acids. The germline CDR1 and CDR2 sequences are SGHRS and YFSETQ. Losses at the gene ends were 1 base for V and 5 bases for J; bases not matched to a gene: 4. Here the CDR3 DNA reads TGCGCCAGCAGCTTGACAGCGGGAGAAACCGGGGAGCTGTTTTTT. It encodes CASSLTAGETGELFF. The whole variable domain, remainder taken from reference TRBV5-1 and TRBJ2-2, is KAGVTQTPRYLIKTRGQQVTLSCSPISGHRSVSWYQQTPGQGLQFLFEYFSETQRNKGNFPGRFSGRQFSNSRSEMNVSTLELGDSALYLCASSLTAGETGELFFGEGSRLTVL.